The 6 T cell receptor beta chains reported below all come from one sample, sequenced in a study of cytomegalovirus exposure and HLA in healthy donors. This table comes from immunoSEQ multiplex PCR, and its TCRdb copy is limited to in-frame clones, with some not included. This sample has approximately 300,000 clones, with 86% found just once. The sequenced material came from PBMCs. The receptor set was obtained from a woman between 18 and 29 years old in good health and CMV-seronegative.

The chain couples TRBV11-3 to TRBJ2-2, with TRBD1 matching 9 bases. The CDR3 has 14 residues. Germline V lookup: CDR1 SGHNT, CDR2 YENEEA. Unmatched junction bases numbered 6, after V lost 5 bases and J lost 8 bases. CDR3 sequence (DNA): TGTGCCAGCAGCCCCCGGACAGGGGAAGGGGAGCTGTTTTTT. Translation: CASSPRTGEGELFF. The variable domain in full, completed from reference TRBV11-3 and TRBJ2-2, reads EAGVVQSPRYKIIEKKQPVAFWCNPISGHNTLYWYLQNLGQGPELLIRYENEEAVDDSQLPKDRFSAERLKGVDSTLKIQPAELGDSAVYLCASSPRTGEGELFFGEGSRLTVL.

The V call is TRBV9, the J call TRBJ2-7, with D hard to call. V lost 3 bases, J lost 1 base, and 11 bases lay in between. Germline V gives CDR1 SGDLS, CDR2 YYNGEE. This CDR3 has 14 residues. The CDR3 loop is CASSAETGSYEQYF. CDR3 DNA sequence: TGTGCCAGCAGCGCGGAGACTGGTTCCTACGAGCAGTACTTC.

CDR3 coding DNA: TGTGCCAGCAGCTTCCGTCAGGGTCACGGCTCGAACACTGAAGCTTTCTTT. Its translation is CASSFRQGHGSNTEAFF. The rearrangement joins TRBV7-9 to TRBJ1-1; TRBD1 might be the D (5 bases). Trimming removed 3 bases at V and 1 base at J, with 18 bases between. Germline loops: CDR1 SEHNR, CDR2 FQNEAQ (reference sequence). CDR3 size: 17 residues.

J is TRBJ1-1 and V is TRBV15; unclear D gene. Germline V CDR1 and CDR2: LNHNV, YYDKDF (reference sequence). The length of the CDR3 is 12 residues. The V end lost 3 bases, the J end lost 9 bases, and 11 bases lay between the germline ends. The CDR3 nucleotides read TGTGCCACCAGCAGGCTAGAGGATAAAGCTTTCTTT. This encodes CATSRLEDKAFF.

This chain connects TRBV28 to TRBJ1-5; possible D gene TRBD1, 5 bases. The V gene's germline CDR1 is MDHEN and CDR2 SYDVKM. CDR3 length: 13 residues. V was shortened by 6 bases and J by 5 bases, with 11 bases between the two germline ends. DNA for the CDR3: TGTGCCAGCAGCCAGGGTGGCGATCAGCCCCAGCATTTT. It specifies CASSQGGDQPQHF.

CDR3 in amino acids: CASRGGQGFTGELFF. Here the CDR3 DNA reads TGTGCCAGCAGGGGAGGACAGGGGTTTACCGGGGAGCTGTTTTTT. The J gene is TRBJ2-2, the V gene TRBV2; 9 bases match TRBD1. This CDR3 region has 15 residues. Germline loops: CDR1 SNHLY, CDR2 FYNNEI. V lost 6 bases to trimming and J lost 5 bases; unmatched junction nucleotides: 7. The full variable domain, rest sourced from reference TRBV2 and TRBJ2-2, is EPEVTQTPSHQVTQMGQEVILRCVPISNHLYFYWYRQILGQKVEFLVSFYNNEISEKSEIFDDQFSVERPDGSNFTLKIRSTKLEDSAMYFCASRGGQGFTGELFFGEGSRLTVL.